Following are 2 T cell receptor beta chains from one sample sequenced in a study of cytomegalovirus exposure and HLA in healthy donors. In the PCR, 60 Vbeta and 13 Jbeta primers were used. Measured with immunoSEQ multiplex PCR; TCRdb has only the in-frame clones, and not every one. Of 200,000 or so clones listed, roughly 87% are singletons. Sequenced sample: PBMCs. The receptors were sampled from a girl in the first two years of life in good health and CMV-seronegative.

The chain recombines TRBV5-1 with TRBJ1-1; D may be TRBD1 (5 bases). CDR1 and CDR2 from the germline V gene are SGHRS and YFSETQ. V was trimmed by 1 base and J by 6 bases, leaving 10 bases between them. The CDR3 totals 13 residues. The CDR3 loop is CASSLSREAEAFF. In DNA, the CDR3 is TGCGCCAGCAGCTTGAGCAGGGAGGCTGAAGCTTTCTTT.

The chain joins TRBV5-1 to TRBJ2-3; perhaps TRBD2 as D (6 bases). V was trimmed by 3 bases and J by 2 bases, leaving 13 bases between them. This CDR3 spans 15 amino acids. The germline CDR1 and CDR2 sequences are SGHRS and YFSETQ. CDR3 in amino acids: CASSSTGLTTDTQYF. CDR3 nucleotide sequence: TGCGCCAGCAGCTCTACGGGACTTACCACAGATACGCAGTATTTT. The variable domain in full, with the rest retrieved from reference TRBV5-1 and TRBJ2-3, is KAGVTQTPRYLIKTRGQQVTLSCSPISGHRSVSWYQQTPGQGLQFLFEYFSETQRNKGNFPGRFSGRQFSNSRSEMNVSTLELGDSALYLCASSSTGLTTDTQYFGPGTRLTVL.